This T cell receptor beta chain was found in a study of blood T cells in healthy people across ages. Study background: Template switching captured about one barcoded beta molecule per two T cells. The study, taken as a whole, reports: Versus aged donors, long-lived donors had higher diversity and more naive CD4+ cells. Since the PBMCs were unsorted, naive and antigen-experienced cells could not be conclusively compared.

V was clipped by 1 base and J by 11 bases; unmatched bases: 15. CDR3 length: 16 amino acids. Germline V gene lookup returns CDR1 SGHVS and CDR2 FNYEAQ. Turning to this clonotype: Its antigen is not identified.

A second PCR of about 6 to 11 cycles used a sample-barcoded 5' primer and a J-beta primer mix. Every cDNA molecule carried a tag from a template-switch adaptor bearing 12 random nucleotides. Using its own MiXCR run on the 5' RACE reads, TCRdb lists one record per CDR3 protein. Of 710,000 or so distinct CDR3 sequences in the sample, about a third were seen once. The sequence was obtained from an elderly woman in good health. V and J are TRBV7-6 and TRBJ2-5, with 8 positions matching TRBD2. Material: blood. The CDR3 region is CASSLGRGGRANEQYF. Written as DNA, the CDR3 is TGTGCCAGCAGCTTAGGTCGGGGGGGCCGGGCAAATGAGCAGTACTTC.